The 23 T cell receptor beta chains below all came from one sample that was sequenced in a study of T cell responses to AZD1222 COVID-19 vaccine. Sequencing was performed with immunoSEQ multiplex PCR; in TCRdb, only in-frame clones are kept and a portion is missing. Here the sample spans roughly 200,000 clones, around 88% being singletons. The sample in question was peripheral blood, obtained on day 0 of AZD1222 vaccination. These receptors were collected from an adult in good health.

Regarding this clone: The conserved closing phenylalanine or tryptophan is absent in this CDR3, likely reflecting a read error. The DNA is omitted, as the CDR3 cannot be located on it reliably, and the CDR3 follows TCRdb's listing. The rearrangement joins TRBV6-1 to TRBJ1-1; no DNA check was done on the table's D call, TRBD1. With termini counted, the CDR3 has 12 amino acids. Germline CDR1 and CDR2: MNHNS and SASEGT. Here the CDR3 reads CASSEAKGVHFS.

V is TRBV2 and J is TRBJ1-4; weak D call: TRBD1 (5 bases). This CDR3 comprises 15 residues. Between the trimmed V and J ends, which lost 0 bases and 8 bases, there was a span of 13 bases. Germline loops: CDR1 SNHLY, CDR2 FYNNEI. CDR3 protein: CASSEAQGSLEKLFF. The CDR3 DNA is TGTGCCAGCAGTGAAGCGCAGGGCAGCTTGGAAAAACTGTTTTTT.

The CDR3 here is CASFHSGGAENEQFF. The CDR3 nucleotides read TGTGCCAGCTTCCATAGCGGGGGGGCGGAGAATGAGCAGTTCTTC. The chain carries TRBV27 and TRBJ2-1; 11 positions agree with TRBD2. J lost 7 bases, V lost 8 bases, and 10 bases had no gene match. The germline gives CDR1 MNHEY, CDR2 SMNVEV (reference sequence). This CDR3 comprises 15 residues.

The V call is TRBV3-1 (or the pseudogene TRBV3-2), the J call TRBJ1-2, with D hard to call. This CDR3 is built from 19 residues. Trimming removed 0 bases at V and 4 bases at J, with 24 bases between. Per the germline V gene, CDR1 is LGHDT and CDR2 is YNNKEL (reference sequence). The CDR3 DNA reads as TGTGCCAGCAGCCAAGATACGGGCCAAGGATTTGGGGTGGCCTATGGCTACACCTTC. Its translation: CASSQDTGQGFGVAYGYTF.

This chain uses TRBV4-3 with TRBJ2-1; maybe TRBD2 (5 bases). Germline assignment: CDR1 LGHNA and CDR2 YSLEER. This CDR3 contains 16 residues. Trimming took 0 bases from V and 3 from J, leaving 12 bases between them. CDR3 in amino acids: CASSQETAGSYNEQFF. CDR3 coding DNA: TGCGCCAGCAGCCAAGAGACGGCGGGTAGCTACAATGAGCAGTTCTTC.

The V gene is TRBV30, the J gene TRBJ2-3; D is unresolved. Germline V CDR1 and CDR2: GTSNPN, SVGIG (reference sequence). V shed 3 bases and J shed 2 bases, with 9 bases lying between them. The CDR3 has 13 amino acids. The CDR3 loop is CAWRDNPTDTQYF. The CDR3 nucleotides are TGTGCCTGGAGGGATAATCCCACAGATACGCAGTATTTT.

The V and J genes are TRBV6-6 and TRBJ2-7, with 8 bases matching TRBD2. The CDR3 consists of 15 residues. Germline assignment: CDR1 MNHNY and CDR2 SVGAGI (reference sequence). J was trimmed by 0 bases and V by 1 base; bases with no gene match: 2. CDR3 nucleotides: TGTGCCAGCAGTTACTACGGGGGGGGCTCCTACGAGCAGTACTTC. This codes for CASSYYGGGSYEQYF.

The J gene is TRBJ1-2, the V gene TRBV19; D is possibly TRBD1 (5 bases). The germline V gene has CDR1 LNHDA and CDR2 SQIVND (reference sequence). The CDR3 loop spans 13 amino acids. V was pared by 7 bases and J by 6 bases, with 15 bases between. The CDR3 spells CASTRTMADGYTF. For the CDR3, the DNA is TGTGCCAGTACCAGGACAATGGCGGATGGCTACACCTTC.

V is TRBV7-2 and J is TRBJ1-5; possibly TRBD1 for D (5 bases). The CDR3 length is 14 residues. In germline, CDR1 is SGHTA, CDR2 FQGNSA. Trimming took 5 bases from V and 4 from J, leaving 12 bases between them. The chain's CDR3 is CASSIWGRNQPQHF. CDR3 in DNA: TGTGCCAGCAGCATTTGGGGGAGAAATCAGCCCCAGCATTTT.

The chain joins TRBV2 to TRBJ2-7; TRBD1 matches 7 bases. The germline CDR1 and CDR2 sequences are SNHLY and FYNNEI. J lost 3 bases, V lost 7 bases, and 9 bases had no gene match. The length of the CDR3 is 14 residues. The CDR3 loop reads CASTPGTALYEQYF. CDR3 coding DNA: TGTGCCAGCACCCCTGGGACAGCTCTCTACGAGCAGTACTTC.

The chain has TRBV4-2 and TRBJ1-3; no definite D call. This CDR3 is 16 amino acids long. The V gene lost 3 bases and the J gene lost 4 bases, with 16 bases spanning the gap. The germline gives CDR1 LGHNA, CDR2 YNFKEQ. The CDR3 DNA reads as TGTGCCAGCAGCCAGGCTGGGGATCTGTACGGAAACACCATATATTTT. Translation gives CASSQAGDLYGNTIYF.

V and J are TRBV7-2 and TRBJ2-1, with a weak D call TRBD2 (7 bases). The CDR3 is made up of 15 amino acids. CDR1 is SGHTA, CDR2 FQGNSA, per germline. V lost 1 base to trimming and J lost 8 bases, with 15 bases between them. CDR3 sequence reads: CASSLVWGGRHEQFF. DNA of the CDR3: TGTGCCAGCAGCTTAGTATGGGGGGGCCGACATGAGCAGTTCTTC.

Only a few counts were recorded for this clone. The chain uses TRBV18 and TRBJ2-7, with a possible D match to TRBD1 (5 bases). The length of the CDR3 is 12 residues. Germline V CDR1 and CDR2: KGHSH, LQKENI. V was cut by 6 bases and J by 6 bases, with 12 bases left in between. The CDR3 sequence is CASSLQATEQYF. In DNA form, the CDR3 reads TGTGCCAGCTCCCTACAGGCGACCGAGCAGTACTTC.

In regard to this clone: Within the sample, other DNA sequences also encode this same CDR3. J is TRBJ2-5 and V is TRBV9, with D possibly matching TRBD1 (5 bases). The ends were cut back, 4 bases at V and 1 base at J, with 11 bases in the middle. The CDR3 is made up of 14 amino acids. The germline V gene encodes CDR1 SGDLS and CDR2 YYNGEE. Here the CDR3 DNA reads TGTGCCAGCAGCCCCAGGCAGGGCCAAGAGACCCAGTACTTC. Protein product: CASSPRQGQETQYF.

The V gene is TRBV28, the J gene TRBJ2-7, with 8 bases identical to TRBD2. Germline V gene sequence: CDR1 MDHEN, CDR2 SYDVKM. After removal of 3 bases from V and 0 bases from J, the junction contained 1 base not matched to a gene. The CDR3 consists of 14 residues. CDR3 sequence (DNA): TGTGCCAGCAGTTTCGGGACTAGCTCCTACGAGCAGTACTTC. It codes for CASSFGTSSYEQYF.

The rearrangement links TRBV2 to TRBJ1-2; possible D gene TRBD1, 5 bases. Germline V gene sequence: CDR1 SNHLY, CDR2 FYNNEI. The CDR3 spans 15 residues. Trimming took off 3 bases at V and 0 bases at J, with 11 bases between the two ends. CDR3: CASSEGDGANYGYTF. CDR3 bases: TGTGCCAGCAGTGAGGGGGATGGGGCTAACTATGGCTACACCTTC.

CDR3 bases: TGTGCCAGCACCCGACAGACAGGGACCCACGAGCAGTACTTC. This translates into CASTRQTGTHEQYF. This sequence joins TRBV2 and TRBJ2-7; 7 positions match TRBD1. V trimming: 7 bases; J trimming: 5 bases; junction bases outside the gene matches: 11. Per the germline V gene, CDR1 is SNHLY and CDR2 is FYNNEI. This CDR3 contains 14 residues.

The gene calls are TRBV2 and TRBJ1-5, with no clear D. The germline CDR1 and CDR2 sequences are SNHLY and FYNNEI. The germline V and J ends were trimmed by 3 bases and 8 bases, with 11 bases remaining between them. The CDR3 is 13 residues long. CDR3 coding DNA: TGTGCCAGCAGTGACAACGCCTTGGAGCCCCAGCATTTT. It translates to CASSDNALEPQHF.

This clone was seen just once. One end of the junction does not line up with germline, which may come from a read error. V usage is TRBV19 and J usage is TRBJ2-2, with 7 positions matching TRBD1. The CDR3 contains 15 residues. Germline loops: CDR1 LNHDA, CDR2 SQIVND (reference sequence). This CDR3 reads CASSKGGSKTGELFF. In DNA, the CDR3 is TGTGCCAGTAGCAAAGGGGGCTCGAAAACCGGGGAGCTGTTTTTT. Drawing the rest from reference TRBV19 and TRBJ2-2, the complete variable domain is DGGITQSPKYLFRKEGQNVTLSCEQNLNHDAMYWYRQDPGQGLRLIYYSQIVNDFQKGDIAEGYSVSREKKESFPLTVTSAQKNPTAFYLCASSKGGSKTGELFFGEGSRLTVL.

The chain carries TRBV27 and TRBJ2-7; D possibly matches TRBD1 or TRBD2 (5 bases each). Germline CDR1 reads MNHEY; CDR2 reads SMNVEV (reference sequence). There are 11 residues in the CDR3. Deletions cut 5 bases from V and 6 bases from J, with 8 bases between. CDR3 in amino acids: CASSEGTEQYF. The CDR3 DNA follows: TGTGCCAGCAGTGAGGGGACCGAGCAGTACTTC.

The CDR3 region is CASSLTSGHGETQYF. The CDR3 nucleotides read TGTGCCAGCAGCTTAACTAGCGGCCATGGGGAGACCCAGTACTTC. The chain recombines TRBV7-3 with TRBJ2-5; possible D gene TRBD2, 6 bases. CDR3 length: 15 residues. V gave up 0 bases and J gave up 5 bases, with 13 bases separating them. Germline lookup yields CDR1 SGHTA and CDR2 FQGTGA.

The chain employs TRBV27 and TRBJ2-7; tentatively, D is TRBD1 (5 bases). The CDR3 consists of 15 residues. Germline loops: CDR1 MNHEY, CDR2 SMNVEV (reference sequence). The germline V and J ends were trimmed by 1 base and 0 bases, with 10 bases remaining between them. CDR3 in DNA: TGTGCCAGCAGTTTATGGGGCAGGAGCTCCTACGAGCAGTACTTC. Protein sequence: CASSLWGRSSYEQYF.

The chain uses TRBV4-1 and TRBJ2-7, with 10 bases identical to TRBD2. Germline V gives CDR1 MGHRA, CDR2 YSYEKL. The CDR3 loop spans 19 amino acids. V shed 1 base, J shed 3 bases, and the junction held 15 bases outside the gene matches. CDR3 region: CASSQGGSSSGGPVYEQYF. CDR3 DNA sequence: TGCGCCAGCAGCCAAGGCGGGTCCTCTAGCGGGGGACCGGTCTACGAGCAGTACTTC.